One and the same sample provided the 25 T cell receptor beta chains below, sequenced in a study of breast tumors, draining lymph nodes, adjacent tissues (dated by TCRdb to 2015 to 2016). Library preparation was by multiplex PCR. TCRdb records Illumina HiSeq 2000 as the sequencer. In-frame beta chains were kept once TCRdb had trimmed the public reads at Q25 with fastp and called clones with MiXCR. Under each unique CDR3 protein, matching rows form one entry showing the most common genes and DNA. The sample table holds about 200,000 distinct CDR3 sequences, of which less than 45% were seen once. Roughly 3.5% of the sample lies in the top ten. The lymph node samples were taken from the axillary draining lymph nodes of breast cancer patients. Sequences were obtained from axillary lymph node tissue. These TCRs come from a female donor with breast cancer. Some clones in this sample may be carry-over from other donors' samples.

The table lists this clonotype with many counts. This chain uses TRBV11-2 with TRBJ1-2; the D gene is possibly TRBD1 (5 bases). Per germline, CDR1 SGHAT and CDR2 FQNNGV. The CDR3 is 13 residues long. The V and J ends lost 4 bases and 3 bases respectively, with 9 bases between them. In nucleotides, the CDR3 is TGTGCCAGCAGCTCGGGACGGGACTATGGCTACACCTTC. Translation gives CASSSGRDYGYTF.

This clonotype was observed at least ten times. This chain joins TRBV9 and TRBJ1-3, with D perhaps TRBD1 (6 bases). Trimming shortened V by 4 bases and J by 0 bases, and 17 bases separated the two germline ends. The V gene's germline CDR1 is SGDLS and CDR2 YYNGEE. This CDR3 region has 17 residues. The CDR3, as DNA: TGTGCCAGCAGCCCCGTCACCCCAGGGGCCTCTGGAAACACCATATATTTT. Its protein product is CASSPVTPGASGNTIYF.

This clonotype was recorded a few times. This chain links TRBV11-2 with TRBJ2-7; the D is unclear. V lost 0 bases and J lost 3, with 12 bases in between. The CDR3 is 15 amino acids. Germline V CDR1 and CDR2: SGHAT, FQNNGV. CDR3 in amino acids: CASSLDGLTDYEQYF. The CDR3 DNA sequence: TGTGCCAGCAGCTTAGATGGGCTGACTGACTACGAGCAGTACTTC. The full variable domain, completed using reference TRBV11-2 and TRBJ2-7, is EAGVAQSPRYKIIEKRQSVAFWCNPISGHATLYWYQQILGQGPKLLIQFQNNGVVDDSQLPKDRFSAERLKGVDSTLKIQPAKLEDSAVYLCASSLDGLTDYEQYFGPGTRLTVT.

This clonotype has only a few counts. The CDR3 spells CASSPMSPPDEQYF. CDR3 nucleotide sequence: TGTGCCAGCAGTCCCATGTCTCCCCCTGACGAGCAGTACTTC. This chain links TRBV6-1 with TRBJ2-7; D ambiguous. This CDR3 is 14 amino acids long. The germline V gene has CDR1 MNHNS and CDR2 SASEGT. V gave up 5 bases and J gave up 5 bases, with 16 bases separating them.

The V and J genes are TRBV7-8 and TRBJ2-1; 9 bases match TRBD2. Trimming at V came to 1 base and at J to 3 bases, leaving 4 bases not matched to a gene. Germline CDR1 reads SGHVS; CDR2 reads FQNEAQ. The CDR3 has 16 residues. The CDR3 spells CASSLVGGRGYNEQFF. DNA of the CDR3: TGTGCCAGCAGCTTAGTCGGCGGGAGGGGCTACAATGAGCAGTTCTTC.

This clonotype was picked up one time. V usage is TRBV15 and J usage is TRBJ1-4; D perhaps matches TRBD1 (6 bases). Germline CDR1 is LNHNV and CDR2 is YYDKDF (reference sequence). The CDR3 runs to 15 residues. V lost 4 bases and J lost 8, with 17 bases in between. The CDR3 spells CATSTWDTKGEKLFF. The CDR3 bases are TGTGCCACCAGCACCTGGGACACCAAAGGGGAAAAACTGTTTTTT.

The sample holds many counts of this clonotype. V gene TRBV2 combines with J gene TRBJ2-3; D may be TRBD2 (6 bases). V was clipped by 7 bases and J by 2 bases, with 13 bases between them. The CDR3 is made up of 14 amino acids. CDR1 is SNHLY, CDR2 FYNNEI, per germline. DNA for the CDR3: TGTGCCAGCAAAAGAAGCGGGCTCACAGATACGCAGTATTTT. Protein sequence: CASKRSGLTDTQYF.

This clonotype was seen repeatedly, ten times or more. V usage is TRBV6-5 and J usage is TRBJ1-2; a possible D gene is TRBD1 (6 bases). V lost 4 bases to trimming and J lost 2 bases, with 17 bases between them. Germline CDR1 and CDR2: MNHEY and SVGAGI. The CDR3 is 16 amino acids. The CDR3 DNA reads as TGTGCCAGCAGTTCGACGGAGGGGGGTTGGAACTATGGCTACACCTTC. This codes for CASSSTEGGWNYGYTF.

This clonotype was observed at least ten times. This chain joins TRBV6-6 and TRBJ1-5; D is unclear. V lost 4 bases and J 8 bases, leaving 6 bases between the germline ends. The germline V gene has CDR1 MNHNY and CDR2 SVGAGI (reference sequence). The CDR3 spans 11 residues. The CDR3 region is CASSSKEPQHF. The CDR3 DNA sequence: TGTGCCAGCAGTTCCAAAGAGCCCCAGCATTTT.

V and J are TRBV5-1 and TRBJ2-1; 7 positions agree with TRBD1. Germline CDR1 SGHRS, CDR2 YFSETQ. The CDR3 extends over 15 amino acids. With V trimmed by 4 bases and J by 12 bases, 16 bases remained unmatched. The CDR3 DNA is TGCGCCAGCAGCCCCGGGACAGTAAACCGTGGTGTGCAGTTCTTC. Protein: CASSPGTVNRGVQFF.

This clonotype has ten or more counts. V is TRBV5-1 and J is TRBJ1-2, with D possibly being TRBD1 (5 bases). There are 14 residues in the CDR3. The germline V and J ends were trimmed by 3 bases and 2 bases, with 11 bases remaining between them. In germline, CDR1 is SGHRS, CDR2 YFSETQ. CDR3 sequence: CASSSSGMNYGYTF. DNA of the CDR3: TGCGCCAGCAGCTCCTCAGGGATGAACTATGGCTACACCTTC.

This clonotype was picked up many times. V usage is TRBV10-3 and J usage is TRBJ2-3; 13 nucleotides match TRBD2. Germline V gives CDR1 ENHRY, CDR2 SYGVKD. The J segment lost 3 bases and the V segment lost 0 bases, leaving 3 bases of the junction unmatched. The CDR3 is 17 amino acids. In nucleotides, the CDR3 is TGTGCCATCAGTGAGTCGACTAGCGGGAGGAATACAGATACGCAGTATTTT. This encodes CAISESTSGRNTDTQYF.

V gene TRBV6-1 combines with J gene TRBJ1-2; no reliable D call. The V end lost 2 bases, the J end lost 8 bases, and 18 bases lay between the germline ends. This CDR3 contains 15 residues. Germline V gene lookup returns CDR1 MNHNS and CDR2 SASEGT. In nucleotides, the CDR3 is TGTGCCAGCAGTGAAAAGTGGTGGGGAGAGGGCGGCTACACCTTC. The encoded protein is CASSEKWWGEGGYTF.

The sample holds one count of this clonotype. The J gene is TRBJ2-6, the V gene TRBV7-4, with 9 bases lining up with TRBD1. CDR3 length: 17 residues. V dropped 3 bases and J dropped 4; count of bases not matched to a gene: 7. Germline assignment: CDR1 SGHVT and CDR2 SQSDAQ. The CDR3 sequence is CASSFGTGSMGANVLTF. DNA of the CDR3: TGTGCCAGCAGCTTCGGGACAGGGTCTATGGGGGCCAACGTCCTGACTTTC.

The rearrangement uses TRBV15 and TRBJ1-6, with TRBD1 matching 8 bases. The CDR3 is 15 amino acids. With 3 bases clipped from V and 7 bases from J, the junction kept 5 bases outside the gene matches. Germline values: CDR1 LNHNV, CDR2 YYDKDF (reference sequence). CDR3 residues: CATSSRRDRNSPLHF. DNA for the CDR3: TGTGCCACCAGCAGCCGACGGGACAGGAATTCACCCCTCCACTTT. Supplemented by reference TRBV15 and TRBJ1-6, the full variable domain reads DAMVIQNPRYQVTQFGKPVTLSCSQTLNHNVMYWYQQKSSQAPKLLFHYYDKDFNNEADTPDNFQSRRPNTSFCFLDIRSPGLGDTAMYLCATSSRRDRNSPLHFGNGTRLTVT.

In its sample, this clonotype was seen many times. The chain employs TRBV7-2 and TRBJ2-7; a weak D match, TRBD2 (5 bases). The V gene lost 4 bases and the J gene lost 3 bases, with 16 bases spanning the gap. The length of the CDR3 is 15 residues. The germline V gene has CDR1 SGHTA and CDR2 FQGNSA. As DNA, the CDR3 is TGTGCCAGCAGCTCCCGGGTAGCGAGCTACTACGAGCAGTACTTC. Its protein product is CASSSRVASYYEQYF.

This clonotype was counted many times. J is TRBJ1-2 and V is TRBV2, with TRBD1 as a possible D gene (5 bases). Germline V CDR1 and CDR2: SNHLY, FYNNEI. CDR3 length equals 12 residues. Trimming pared 6 bases from V and 9 bases from J, leaving 14 bases between. The CDR3 sequence is CASRGTDYSYTF. The CDR3 nucleotides are TGTGCCAGCAGGGGGACCGATTATAGCTACACCTTC.

This clonotype was counted many times. V and J are TRBV24-1 and TRBJ2-1; D uncertain. CDR1 and CDR2 (germline): KGHDR, SFDVKD. Deletions cut 1 base from V and 8 bases from J, with 5 bases between. This CDR3 has 12 amino acids. The CDR3 loop is CATSDFYDEQFF. CDR3 DNA sequence: TGTGCCACCAGTGATTTTTATGATGAGCAGTTCTTC.

This clonotype was counted ten times or more. The rearrangement links TRBV10-3 to TRBJ1-5; 10 bases fit TRBD1. The CDR3 has 19 amino acids. From germline, CDR1 is ENHRY and CDR2 SYGVKD. V lost 4 bases, J lost 1 base, and 13 bases stayed unmatched. Here the CDR3 reads CAISATGTGEEKSNQPQHF. CDR3 sequence (DNA): TGTGCCATCAGTGCCACCGGGACAGGGGAGGAGAAAAGCAATCAGCCCCAGCATTTT.

This sequence joins TRBV2 and TRBJ2-3; no reliable D call. Looked up from germline, CDR1 is SNHLY and CDR2 is FYNNEI. V dropped 3 bases and J dropped 1 base, with 5 bases sitting between them. The CDR3 contains 13 residues. DNA of the CDR3: TGTGCCAGCAGTGACTTAGGCACAGATACGCAGTATTTT. This sequence encodes CASSDLGTDTQYF.

This clonotype was detected only a few times. The V call is TRBV6-1, the J call TRBJ2-5; D may be TRBD2 (6 bases). V shed 3 bases and J shed 6 bases, with 14 bases lying between them. CDR3 size: 14 residues. Germline V lookup: CDR1 MNHNS, CDR2 SASEGT. CDR3 nucleotides: TGTGCCAGCAGTGATGGAGGGGAGGTGAAGACCCAGTACTTC. Protein: CASSDGGEVKTQYF.

This clonotype was counted a few times. The chain is built from TRBV11-2 and TRBJ2-5; D possibly corresponds to TRBD2 (6 bases). The V and J ends lost 3 bases and 3 bases respectively, with 11 bases between them. Germline V gene sequence: CDR1 SGHAT, CDR2 FQNNGV. The CDR3 is made up of 14 amino acids. The CDR3 spells CASSFRGGEETQYF. DNA of the CDR3: TGTGCCAGCAGCTTCCGCGGAGGGGAAGAGACCCAGTACTTC. The variable domain in full, completed from reference TRBV11-2 and TRBJ2-5, reads EAGVAQSPRYKIIEKRQSVAFWCNPISGHATLYWYQQILGQGPKLLIQFQNNGVVDDSQLPKDRFSAERLKGVDSTLKIQPAKLEDSAVYLCASSFRGGEETQYFGPGTRLLVL.

As concerns this clonotype: A much larger clone lies one base from this, so it may be a read error. CDR3 nucleotide sequence: TGCGCCAGCAGCTTGGAGTCGCTAAATGACCAGTTCTTC. Residues: CASSLESLNDQFF. The chain is built from TRBV5-1 and TRBJ2-1; D is unresolved. The CDR3 runs 13 residues. CDR1 and CDR2 from the germline V gene are SGHRS and YFSETQ. The complete variable domain, with remaining parts taken from reference TRBV5-1 and TRBJ2-1, reads KAGVTQTPRYLIKTRGQQVTLSCSPISGHRSVSWYQQTPGQGLQFLFEYFSETQRNKGNFPGRFSGRQFSNSRSEMNVSTLELGDSALYLCASSLESLNDQFFGPGTRLTVL.

This clonotype occurred once. The chain employs TRBV4-1 and TRBJ1-4; D possibly corresponds to TRBD1 (5 bases). CDR3 size: 14 residues. V dropped 3 bases and J dropped 8 bases, with 13 bases sitting between them. CDR1 and CDR2 from the germline V gene are MGHRA and YSYEKL. CDR3 bases: TGCGCCAGCAGCCAGAAGCGGGAGGGGGAAAAACTGTTTTTT. It translates to CASSQKREGEKLFF.

This clonotype was counted between two and nine times. A much larger clone lies one base from this, so it may be a read error. The chain employs TRBV5-1 and TRBJ2-2; D possibly matches TRBD1 or TRBD2 (5 bases each). The germline V gene encodes CDR1 SGHRS and CDR2 YFSETQ. The CDR3 has 13 amino acids. The CDR3 DNA reads TGCGCCAGCGGGGACGGAGACACCGGGGACCTGTTTTTT. This sequence encodes CASGDGDTGDLFF.